This TCR beta chain was sequenced for a study of CD8+CD57+ T cells in acquired aplastic anemia. Points from the study as a whole: The number of CD8+ CDR3 sequences shared by patients and controls was roughly 31.

V was shortened by 7 bases and J by 3 bases, with 15 bases between the two germline ends. From germline, CDR1 is LNHDA and CDR2 SQIVND (reference sequence). This CDR3 contains 14 residues. Patients picked for sequencing had shown CD8+CD57+ cell expansion detected by flow cytometry. By the time of blood sampling, patients had still received no therapy. Genomic DNA, serving as template, underwent TCR beta VDJ and CDR3 profiling. TCRdb redid the calling of the reads with MiXCR, one entry per CDR3 protein. The sample comprises some 200,000 distinct CDR3 sequences, roughly half of which are singletons, and 9.7% rests with the top ten. Details on this clonotype: Its antigen is not identified.

The chain links TRBV19 to TRBJ1-2; no firm D call. This receptor was obtained from a human donor with aplastic anemia. Sequencing was done on a sample of sorted CD4+, CD8+, or CD8+CD57+ T cells (not recorded which) from PBMCs. CDR3 sequence: CASTEAAEYYGYTF. The CDR3 nucleotides read TGTGCCAGTACTGAGGCAGCGGAATACTATGGCTACACCTTC. Supplemented by reference TRBV19 and TRBJ1-2, the full variable domain reads DGGITQSPKYLFRKEGQNVTLSCEQNLNHDAMYWYRQDPGQGLRLIYYSQIVNDFQKGDIAEGYSVSREKKESFPLTVTSAQKNPTAFYLCASTEAAEYYGYTFGSGTRLTVV.